The entry below gives a single T cell receptor beta chain sequence along with its context. Extraction and reverse transcription of RNA yielded cDNA as the sequencing template. The method was immunoSEQ multiplex PCR; TCRdb's version includes in-frame clones alone and lacks a portion of them. The data show 110,000 to 150,000 clones, roughly 61% seen once. Trimming took off 1 base at V and 4 bases at J, with 11 bases between the two ends. The CDR3 extends over 15 amino acids. The germline gives CDR1 LNHDA, CDR2 SQIVND (reference sequence). It was from alopecia areata patients that lesional scalp punch biopsies and peripheral blood were collected. These data come from a study of CD8+ T cells in alopecia areata.

V is TRBV19 and J is TRBJ2-1, with a possible D match to TRBD1 (5 bases). This specimen consisted of CD4+ T cells sorted from blood, obtained at week 0. This receptor was taken from a human donor with alopecia areata. The CDR3 DNA follows: TGTGCCAGTAGTATAGTCGGACACCAATACAATGAGCAGTTCTTC. Translated, it gives CASSIVGHQYNEQFF.